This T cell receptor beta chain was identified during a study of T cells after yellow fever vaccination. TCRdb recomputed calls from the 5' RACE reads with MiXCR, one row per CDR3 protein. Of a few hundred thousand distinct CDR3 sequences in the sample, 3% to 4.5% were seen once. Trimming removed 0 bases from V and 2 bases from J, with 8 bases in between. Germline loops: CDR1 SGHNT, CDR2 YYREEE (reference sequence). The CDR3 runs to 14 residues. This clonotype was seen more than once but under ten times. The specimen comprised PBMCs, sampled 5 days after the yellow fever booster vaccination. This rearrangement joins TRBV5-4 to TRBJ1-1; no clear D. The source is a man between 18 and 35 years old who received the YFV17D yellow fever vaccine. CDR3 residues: CASSLVADNTEAFF. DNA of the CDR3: TGTGCCAGCAGCTTGGTCGCAGATAACACTGAAGCTTTCTTT.